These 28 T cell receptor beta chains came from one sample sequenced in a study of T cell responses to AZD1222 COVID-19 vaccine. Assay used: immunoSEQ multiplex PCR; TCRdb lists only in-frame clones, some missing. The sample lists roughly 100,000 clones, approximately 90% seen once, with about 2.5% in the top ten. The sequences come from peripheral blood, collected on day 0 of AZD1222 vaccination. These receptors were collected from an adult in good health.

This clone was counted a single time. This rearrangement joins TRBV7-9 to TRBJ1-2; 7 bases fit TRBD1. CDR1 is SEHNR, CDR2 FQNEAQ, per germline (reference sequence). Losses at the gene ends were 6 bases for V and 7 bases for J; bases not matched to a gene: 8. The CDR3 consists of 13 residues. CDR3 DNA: TGTGCCAGCAGTTGGGACAGATCGACTGGCTACACCTTC. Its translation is CASSWDRSTGYTF.

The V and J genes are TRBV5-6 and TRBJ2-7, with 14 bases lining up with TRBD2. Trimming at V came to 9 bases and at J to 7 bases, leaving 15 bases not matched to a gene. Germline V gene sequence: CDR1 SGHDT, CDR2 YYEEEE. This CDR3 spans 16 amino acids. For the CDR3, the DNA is TGTGCCACCTCGGGACTAGCGGGAGTGGTAGAGGGGGAGCAGTACTTC. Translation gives CATSGLAGVVEGEQYF.

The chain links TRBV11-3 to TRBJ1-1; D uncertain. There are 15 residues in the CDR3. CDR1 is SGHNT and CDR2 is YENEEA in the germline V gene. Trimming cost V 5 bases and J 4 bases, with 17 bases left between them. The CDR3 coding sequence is TGTGCCAGCAGCGTCCCACCCTTGGGTTCCACTGAAGCTTTCTTT. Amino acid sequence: CASSVPPLGSTEAFF.

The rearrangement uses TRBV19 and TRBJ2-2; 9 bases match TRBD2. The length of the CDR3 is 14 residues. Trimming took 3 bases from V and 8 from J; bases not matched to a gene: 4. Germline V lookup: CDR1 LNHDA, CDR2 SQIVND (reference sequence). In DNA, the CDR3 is TGTGCCAGTAGTATCCTAGCGGGATCTGGGGAGCTGTTTTTT. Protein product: CASSILAGSGELFF.

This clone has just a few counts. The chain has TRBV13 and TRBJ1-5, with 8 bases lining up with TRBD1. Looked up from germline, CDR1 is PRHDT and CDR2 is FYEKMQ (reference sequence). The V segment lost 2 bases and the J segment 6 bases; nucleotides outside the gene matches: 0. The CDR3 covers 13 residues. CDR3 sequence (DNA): TGTGCCAGCAGCTTACAGGGGGCTCAGCCCCAGCATTTT. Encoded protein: CASSLQGAQPQHF.

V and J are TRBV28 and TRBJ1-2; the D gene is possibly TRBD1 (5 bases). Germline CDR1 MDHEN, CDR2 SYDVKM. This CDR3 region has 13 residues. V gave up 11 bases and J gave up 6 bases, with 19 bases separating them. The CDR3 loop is CAVRDSRADGYTF. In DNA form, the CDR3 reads TGTGCCGTCCGGGACTCCCGGGCGGATGGCTACACCTTC.

CDR3 DNA: TGTGCCAGCAGCTTGGGGCAGGGGGAGTTCTACGAGCAGTACTTC. Translation: CASSLGQGEFYEQYF. J is TRBJ2-7 and V is TRBV5-4; 7 positions agree with TRBD1. V dropped 0 bases and J dropped 3; count of bases not matched to a gene: 6. There are 15 residues in the CDR3. Germline V gene sequence: CDR1 SGHNT, CDR2 YYREEE (reference sequence).

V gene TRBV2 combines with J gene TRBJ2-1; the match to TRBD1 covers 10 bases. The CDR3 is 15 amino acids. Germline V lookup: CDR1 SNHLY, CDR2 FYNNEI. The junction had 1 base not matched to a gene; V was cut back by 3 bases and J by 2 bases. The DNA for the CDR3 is TGTGCCAGCAGTGAGGACAGGGGGGCCTACAATGAGCAGTTCTTC. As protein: CASSEDRGAYNEQFF.

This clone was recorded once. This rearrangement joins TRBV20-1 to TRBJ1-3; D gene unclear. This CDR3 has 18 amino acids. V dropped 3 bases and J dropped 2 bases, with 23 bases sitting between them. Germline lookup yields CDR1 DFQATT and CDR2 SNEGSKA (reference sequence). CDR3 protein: CSASPTGPSSVAGNTIYF. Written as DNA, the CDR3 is TGCAGTGCTAGTCCGACCGGGCCCTCGTCAGTAGCTGGAAACACCATATATTTT.

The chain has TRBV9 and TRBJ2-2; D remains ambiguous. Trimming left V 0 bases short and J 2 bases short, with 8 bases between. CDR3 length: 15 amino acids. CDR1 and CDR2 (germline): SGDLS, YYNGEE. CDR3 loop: CASSVEAFNTGELFF. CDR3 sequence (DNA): TGTGCCAGCAGCGTAGAGGCATTCAACACCGGGGAGCTGTTTTTT.

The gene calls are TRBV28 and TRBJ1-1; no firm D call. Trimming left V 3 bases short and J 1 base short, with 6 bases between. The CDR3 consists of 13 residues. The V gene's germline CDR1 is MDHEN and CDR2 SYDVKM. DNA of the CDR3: TGTGCCAGCAGTTTCCGAGGGAACACTGAAGCTTTCTTT. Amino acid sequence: CASSFRGNTEAFF. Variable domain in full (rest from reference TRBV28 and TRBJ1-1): DVKVTQSSRYLVKRTGEKVFLECVQDMDHENMFWYRQDPGLGLRLIYFSYDVKMKEKGDIPEGYSVSREKKERFSLILESASTNQTSMYLCASSFRGNTEAFFGQGTRLTVV.

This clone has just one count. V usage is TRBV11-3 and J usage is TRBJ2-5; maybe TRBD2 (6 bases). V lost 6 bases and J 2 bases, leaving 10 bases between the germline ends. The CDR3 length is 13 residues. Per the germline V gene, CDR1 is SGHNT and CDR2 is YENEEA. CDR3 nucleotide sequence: TGTGCCAGCAGTACCGGGACTCAAGAGACCCAGTACTTC. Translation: CASSTGTQETQYF.

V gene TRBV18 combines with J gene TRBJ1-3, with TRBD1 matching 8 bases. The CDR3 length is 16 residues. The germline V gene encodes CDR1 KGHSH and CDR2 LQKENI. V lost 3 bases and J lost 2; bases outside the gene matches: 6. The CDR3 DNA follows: TGTGCCAGCTCACCGCTCAACAGGGGGGCTGGAAACACCATATATTTT. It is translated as CASSPLNRGAGNTIYF.

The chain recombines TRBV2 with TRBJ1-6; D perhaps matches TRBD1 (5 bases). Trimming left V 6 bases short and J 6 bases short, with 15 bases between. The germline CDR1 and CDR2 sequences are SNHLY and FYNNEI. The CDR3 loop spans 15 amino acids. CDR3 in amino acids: CASRDQGNSNSPLHF. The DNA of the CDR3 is TGTGCCAGCAGAGACCAGGGCAATAGTAATTCACCCCTCCACTTT.

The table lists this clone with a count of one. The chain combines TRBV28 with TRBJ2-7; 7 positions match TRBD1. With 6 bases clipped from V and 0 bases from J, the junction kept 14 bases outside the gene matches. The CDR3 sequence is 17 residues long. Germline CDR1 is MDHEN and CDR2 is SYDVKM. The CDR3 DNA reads TGTGCCAGCAGCAAACCCCGGGACAGAAGGAGCTCCTACGAGCAGTACTTC. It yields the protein CASSKPRDRRSSYEQYF. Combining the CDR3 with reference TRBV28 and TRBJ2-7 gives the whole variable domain DVKVTQSSRYLVKRTGEKVFLECVQDMDHENMFWYRQDPGLGLRLIYFSYDVKMKEKGDIPEGYSVSREKKERFSLILESASTNQTSMYLCASSKPRDRRSSYEQYFGPGTRLTVT.

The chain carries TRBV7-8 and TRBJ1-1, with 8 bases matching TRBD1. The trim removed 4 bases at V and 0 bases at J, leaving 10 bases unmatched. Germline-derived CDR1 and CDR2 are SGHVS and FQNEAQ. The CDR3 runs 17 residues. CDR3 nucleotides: TGTGCCAGCAGCTGGCAGGGGGCTCGGAGTTTGAACACTGAAGCTTTCTTT. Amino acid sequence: CASSWQGARSLNTEAFF. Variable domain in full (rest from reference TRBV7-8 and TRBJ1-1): GAGVSQSPRYKVAKRGQDVALRCDPISGHVSLFWYQQALGQGPEFLTYFQNEAQLDKSGLPSDRFFAERPEGSVSTLKIQRTQQEDSAVYLCASSWQGARSLNTEAFFGQGTRLTVV.

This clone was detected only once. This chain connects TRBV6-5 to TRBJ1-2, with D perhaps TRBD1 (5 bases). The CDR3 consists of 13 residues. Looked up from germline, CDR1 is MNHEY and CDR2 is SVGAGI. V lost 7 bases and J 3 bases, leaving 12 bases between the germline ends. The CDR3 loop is CASTPREDYGYTF. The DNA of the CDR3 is TGTGCCAGCACCCCCAGGGAAGACTATGGCTACACCTTC.

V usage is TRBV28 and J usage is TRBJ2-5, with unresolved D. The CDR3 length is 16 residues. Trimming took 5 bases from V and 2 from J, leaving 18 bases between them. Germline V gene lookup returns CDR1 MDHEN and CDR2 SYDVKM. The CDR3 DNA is TGTGCCAGCAGTGGCGGTAGCTTCCTGGAACAAGAGACCCAGTACTTC. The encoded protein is CASSGGSFLEQETQYF.

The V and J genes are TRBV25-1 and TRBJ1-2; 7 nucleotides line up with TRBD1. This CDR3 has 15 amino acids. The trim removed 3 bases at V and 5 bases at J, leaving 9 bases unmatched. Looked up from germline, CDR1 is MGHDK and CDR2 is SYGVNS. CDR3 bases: TGTGCCAGCAGTGATCGTATAGGGGGCAGGTATGGCTACACCTTC. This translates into CASSDRIGGRYGYTF.

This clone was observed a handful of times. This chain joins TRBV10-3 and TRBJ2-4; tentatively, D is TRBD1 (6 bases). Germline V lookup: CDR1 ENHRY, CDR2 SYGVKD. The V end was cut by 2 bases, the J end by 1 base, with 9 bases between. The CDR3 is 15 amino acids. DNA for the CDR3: TGTGCCATCAGTGAGCAAACAGGGGCCAAAAACATTCAGTACTTC. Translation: CAISEQTGAKNIQYF.

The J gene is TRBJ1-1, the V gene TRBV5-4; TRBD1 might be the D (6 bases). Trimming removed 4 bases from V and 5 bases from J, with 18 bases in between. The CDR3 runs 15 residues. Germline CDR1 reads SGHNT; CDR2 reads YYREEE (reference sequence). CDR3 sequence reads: CASSPEGVFKTEAFF. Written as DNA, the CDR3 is TGTGCCAGCAGCCCCGAGGGGGTGTTTAAGACTGAAGCTTTCTTT.

The CDR3 nucleotides are TGCGCCAGCTGCCCTTCTGGGGCCAACGTCCTGACTTTC. Its protein product is CASCPSGANVLTF. The V and J genes are TRBV5-1 and TRBJ2-6; D call uncertain. V was trimmed by 7 bases and J by 1 base, leaving 6 bases between them. CDR1 and CDR2 from the germline V gene are SGHRS and YFSETQ. CDR3 length equals 13 residues. Supplemented by reference TRBV5-1 and TRBJ2-6, the full variable domain reads KAGVTQTPRYLIKTRGQQVTLSCSPISGHRSVSWYQQTPGQGLQFLFEYFSETQRNKGNFPGRFSGRQFSNSRSEMNVSTLELGDSALYLCASCPSGANVLTFGAGSRLTVL.

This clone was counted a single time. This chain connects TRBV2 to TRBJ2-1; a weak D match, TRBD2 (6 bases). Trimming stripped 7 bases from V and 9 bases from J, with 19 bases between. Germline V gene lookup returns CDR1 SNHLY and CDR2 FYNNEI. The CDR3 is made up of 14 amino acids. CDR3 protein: CASTERLGDAEQFF. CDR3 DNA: TGTGCCAGCACCGAACGACTAGGAGACGCTGAGCAGTTCTTC.

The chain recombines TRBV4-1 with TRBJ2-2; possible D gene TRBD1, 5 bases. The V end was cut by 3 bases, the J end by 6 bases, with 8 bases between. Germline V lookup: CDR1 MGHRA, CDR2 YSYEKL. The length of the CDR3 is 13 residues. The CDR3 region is CASSHPGPGELFF. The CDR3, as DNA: TGCGCCAGCAGCCACCCAGGGCCCGGGGAGCTGTTTTTT.

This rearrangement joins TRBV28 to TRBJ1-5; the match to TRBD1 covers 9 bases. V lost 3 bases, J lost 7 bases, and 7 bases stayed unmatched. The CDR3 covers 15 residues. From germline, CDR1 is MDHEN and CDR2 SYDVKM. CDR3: CASSFRGQGGQPQHF. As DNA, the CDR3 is TGTGCCAGCAGTTTCAGGGGACAGGGAGGACAGCCCCAGCATTTT.

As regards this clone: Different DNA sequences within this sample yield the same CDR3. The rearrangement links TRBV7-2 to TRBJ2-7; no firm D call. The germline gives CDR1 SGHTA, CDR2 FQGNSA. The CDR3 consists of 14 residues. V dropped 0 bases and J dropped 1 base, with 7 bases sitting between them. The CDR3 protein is CASSLAGSSYEQYF. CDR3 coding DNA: TGTGCCAGCAGCTTAGCTGGCAGTTCCTACGAGCAGTACTTC.

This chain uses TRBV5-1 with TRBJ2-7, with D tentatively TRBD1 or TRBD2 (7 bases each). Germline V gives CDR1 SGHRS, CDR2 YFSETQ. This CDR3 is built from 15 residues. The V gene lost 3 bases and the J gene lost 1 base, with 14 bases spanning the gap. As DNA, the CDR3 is TGCGCCAGCAGCTCTCAGGGGGGGAGATCCTACGAGCAGTACTTC. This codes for CASSSQGGRSYEQYF.

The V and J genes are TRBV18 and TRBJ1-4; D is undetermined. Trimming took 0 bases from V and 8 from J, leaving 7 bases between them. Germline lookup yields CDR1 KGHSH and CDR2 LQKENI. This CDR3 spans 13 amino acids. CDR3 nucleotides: TGTGCCAGCTCACCACCGGCGAGCGAAAAACTGTTTTTT. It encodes CASSPPASEKLFF.